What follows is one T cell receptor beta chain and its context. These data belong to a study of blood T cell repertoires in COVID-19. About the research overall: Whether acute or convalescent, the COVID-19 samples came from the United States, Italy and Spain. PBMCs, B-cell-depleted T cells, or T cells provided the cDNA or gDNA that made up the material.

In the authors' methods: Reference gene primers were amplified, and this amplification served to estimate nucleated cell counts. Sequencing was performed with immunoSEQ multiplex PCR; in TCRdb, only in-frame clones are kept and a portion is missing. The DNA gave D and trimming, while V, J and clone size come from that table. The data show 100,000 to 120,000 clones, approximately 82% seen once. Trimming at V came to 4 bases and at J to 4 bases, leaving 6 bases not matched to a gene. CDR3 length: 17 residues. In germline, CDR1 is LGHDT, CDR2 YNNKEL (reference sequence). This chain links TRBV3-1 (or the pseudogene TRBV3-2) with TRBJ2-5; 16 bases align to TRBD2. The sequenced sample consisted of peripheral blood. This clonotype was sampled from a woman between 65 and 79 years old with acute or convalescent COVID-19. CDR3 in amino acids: CASSRGTSGRGGETQYF. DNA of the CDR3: TGTGCCAGCAGCCGGGGGACTAGCGGGAGGGGTGGAGAGACCCAGTACTTC.